The present entry profiles one T cell receptor (beta chain) with its context. As yet, its antigen is unknown. The protocol was immunoSEQ multiplex PCR, while the TCRdb copy is restricted to in-frame clones and leaves out a portion. This table holds 120,000 to 150,000 clones, 75% to 95% found once. The V segment lost 3 bases and the J segment 4 bases; nucleotides outside the gene matches: 4. The CDR3 is made up of 14 amino acids. Germline CDR1 SGHAT, CDR2 FQNNGV. The data were taken from a study of T cell responses to AZD1222 COVID-19 vaccine. The wider study: Pooled together were second doses at about 4 or about 12 weeks. General study points: Most donors were white British, females outnumbered males, and clonal diversity was possibly underestimated. Repertoires were obtained only post-peak T cell response. Epitopes outside B.1.351 and B.1.1.7 mutated regions reportedly drew nearly half of spike TCRs.

The source of this sequence is an adult in good health. The sample consisted of peripheral blood, taken on day 0 of AZD1222 vaccination. V is TRBV11-2 and J is TRBJ2-5; 8 bases agree with TRBD2. For the CDR3, the DNA is TGTGCCAGCAGCTTGACCACTAGCGGAGAGACCCAGTACTTC. It translates to CASSLTTSGETQYF.